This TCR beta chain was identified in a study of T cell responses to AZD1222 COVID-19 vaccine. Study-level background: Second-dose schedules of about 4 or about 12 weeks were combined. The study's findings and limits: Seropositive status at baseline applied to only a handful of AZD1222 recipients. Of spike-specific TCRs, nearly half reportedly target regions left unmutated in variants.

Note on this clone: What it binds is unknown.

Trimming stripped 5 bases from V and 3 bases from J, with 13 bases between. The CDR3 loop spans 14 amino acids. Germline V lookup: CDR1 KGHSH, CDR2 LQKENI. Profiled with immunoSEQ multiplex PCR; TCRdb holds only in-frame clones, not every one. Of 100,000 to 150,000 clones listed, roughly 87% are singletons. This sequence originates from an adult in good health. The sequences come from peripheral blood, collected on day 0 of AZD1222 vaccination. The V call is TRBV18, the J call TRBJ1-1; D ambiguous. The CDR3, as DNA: TGTGCCAGCTCAGGATCTCCGACGTACACTGAAGCTTTCTTT. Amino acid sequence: CASSGSPTYTEAFF.